Detailed here is one T cell receptor (beta chain). Its specificity is unknown. This record belongs to a study of T cell responses to AZD1222 COVID-19 vaccine. Study conclusions and caveats: Reportedly, close to half of spike-specific TCRs are directed against unmutated variant regions. White British ancestry dominated among donors, who included more females, and clonal diversity was possibly underestimated.

The data were produced by immunoSEQ multiplex PCR, yet TCRdb's version contains in-frame clones alone and is incomplete. The data contain 100,000 to 150,000 clones, around 90% of them singletons. The CDR3 runs to 12 residues. V shed 5 bases and J shed 15 bases, with 17 bases lying between them. The sequence derives from an adult in good health. The sequenced sample was peripheral blood, obtained on day 0 of AZD1222 vaccination. V is TRBV12-3 or TRBV12-4 and J is TRBJ2-1; no clear D gene. CDR3 bases: TGTGCCAGCAGTCCGCGTCCCATCGGGTGGTTCTTC. This sequence encodes CASSPRPIGWFF.